This T cell receptor beta chain appears in the sequencing data of a study of early T cells in non-severe SARS-CoV-2 infection. Study at large: Sequenced material consisted of bulk RNA (from unsorted whole blood), and chains were unpaired.

Germline V lookup: CDR1 SQVTM, CDR2 ANQGSEA. Trimming at V came to 6 bases and at J to 4 bases, leaving 15 bases not matched to a gene. The CDR3 runs 16 residues. Unique molecular identifiers were affixed to single, distinct cDNA molecules. TCRdb recomputed calls from the 5' RACE reads with MiXCR, one row per CDR3 protein. The sample lists 45,000 to 75,000 distinct CDR3 sequences, roughly 12% seen once, with about 5% in the top ten. General observations from the study: There was a bias toward anti-spike CD8 responses in VDJdb matching, which missed private and CD4 specificities.

This clonotype showed up just a few times. Antigen specificity is unknown. The sequencing input was whole blood. The sequence was collected from an adult who was a healthcare worker with PCR-confirmed SARS-CoV-2 infection or an uninfected control (not recorded which). This rearrangement joins TRBV29-1 to TRBJ1-1; 9 bases fit TRBD1. CDR3 protein: CSVRPSLTGGGTEAFF. The DNA for the CDR3 is TGCAGCGTCCGACCGTCGCTGACAGGGGGTGGCACTGAAGCTTTCTTT.